The clone carrying this T cell receptor beta chain was seen repeatedly, ten times or more. The antigen is not known. It was by 5'RACE with 10-nucleotide random UMIs that the cDNA was made. Every sequencing run produced over 160 million TCR-beta sequences, and the sequences from any one run covered 15-18 subjects. TCRdb fed the 5' RACE reads into MiXCR, producing one record per CDR3 protein. The data show around 130,000 distinct CDR3 sequences, with roughly 3.4% seen just once and 1.3% held by the top ten. These data come from a study of neurological immune-mediated disorders. Regarding the study as a whole: No clinical or MRI feature was associated with the multiple sclerosis repertoire cluster. Phylogenetic grouping assigned the repertoires of 18 of 34 multiple sclerosis patients to one related-CDR3 cluster, which constitutes a possible signature.

V was shortened by 5 bases and J by 5 bases, with 15 bases between the two germline ends. This CDR3 spans 14 amino acids. Germline CDR1 reads DFQATT; CDR2 reads SNEGSKA (reference sequence). This receptor was obtained from a woman aged 30 to 39 with multiple sclerosis. The sequenced sample was PBMCs. The chain is built from TRBV20-1 and TRBJ1-4; TRBD1 is a possible D gene (5 bases). The CDR3 is CSASPGTVNEKLFF. The CDR3 bases are TGCAGTGCTTCCCCCGGGACGGTCAATGAAAAACTGTTTTTT.